Reported below is one TCR beta chain. Its antigen is currently unknown. Study results and limitations: Tumor memory CD4+ T cell TCR gene usage was found to cluster with blood and lymph node memory CD4+ cells and with lymph node naive CD4+ cells.

V was clipped by 1 base and J by 7 bases, with 14 bases between them. From germline, CDR1 is LGHDT and CDR2 YNNKEL (reference sequence). This CDR3 comprises 16 residues. TCRdb passed the 5' RACE reads through MiXCR, listing each CDR3 protein once. The data show approximately 41,000 distinct CDR3 sequences, around 30% seen once. The receptor was isolated from a female donor with breast cancer. The V and J genes are TRBV3-1 and TRBJ1-6; the D gene is possibly TRBD1 (5 bases). Sequenced: memory CD4+ T cells sorted from a lymph node. The subset here: memory CD4+ T cells, CD4+CD45RO+CD25-. The CDR3 protein is CASSQGSAGLNSPLHF. CDR3 in DNA: TGTGCCAGCAGCCAAGGCTCTGCGGGACTGAATTCACCCCTCCACTTT.